Below, one TCR beta chain is given with its context. The antigen remains unidentified. The CDR3 totals 15 residues. Trimming stripped 0 bases from V and 4 bases from J, with 11 bases between. The germline gives CDR1 KGHDR, CDR2 SFDVKD. These data belong to a study of T cell responses to AZD1222 COVID-19 vaccine. Profiled with immunoSEQ multiplex PCR; TCRdb holds only in-frame clones, not every one. The repertoire consists of around 120,000 clones, with less than 90% occurring once and the leading ten covering approximately 10%. General study findings and limits: Clonal diversity was possibly underestimated, and the donors were mostly white British, with more females. Vaccination with two AZD1222 doses was followed by a rise in Spike-specific TCR breadth and depth. Seropositivity was recorded at baseline in only a handful of AZD1222 recipients.

Specimen: peripheral blood, collected on day 0 of AZD1222 vaccination. This receptor was taken from an adult in good health. V is TRBV24-1 and J is TRBJ2-5, with D maybe TRBD1 (7 bases). The CDR3 DNA is TGTGCCACCAGTGATTTGGGAGGGGGCGGAGAGACCCAGTACTTC. Encoded protein: CATSDLGGGGETQYF.